These 25 T cell receptor beta chains share one sample of origin, sequenced in a study of identical twins. TCRdb fed the 5' RACE reads into MiXCR, producing one record per CDR3 protein. The sample records 15,000 to 20,000 distinct CDR3 sequences, around 70% being singletons. The sample consisted of memory (CD45RO+) T cells sorted from blood. These TCRs come from a woman aged 18-29 years in good health. This table probably holds off-target reads from a library built for another chain.

V is TRBV3-1 and J is TRBJ2-1, with 8 positions matching TRBD1. Unmatched junction bases numbered 9, after V lost 4 bases and J lost 7 bases. Germline loops: CDR1 LGHDT, CDR2 YNNKEL (reference sequence). This CDR3 has 15 amino acids. The CDR3 loop reads CASSPGTGGVNEQFF. The CDR3 coding sequence is TGTGCCAGCAGCCCTGGGACAGGAGGGGTGAATGAGCAGTTCTTC.

The chain employs TRBV6-2 or TRBV6-3 and TRBJ2-1; D ambiguous. Germline V gene lookup returns CDR1 MNHEY and CDR2 SVGEGT. Trimming shortened V by 10 bases and J by 2 bases, and 12 bases separated the two germline ends. The CDR3 covers 13 residues. CDR3 DNA sequence: TGTGCCACTCGACACGGTGCCTACAATGAGCAGTTCTTC. Its translation is CATRHGAYNEQFF.

V and J are TRBV27 and TRBJ2-3; 9 nucleotides align to TRBD2. V trimming: 6 bases; J trimming: 6 bases; junction bases outside the gene matches: 4. CDR1 is MNHEY and CDR2 is SMNVEV in the germline V gene (reference sequence). CDR3 length: 13 amino acids. The CDR3 DNA reads as TGTGCCAGCAGCGCGGGAGGGGGGGATACGCAGTATTTT. This translates into CASSAGGGDTQYF.

The V gene is TRBV2, the J gene TRBJ2-7; D gene unclear. The germline CDR1 and CDR2 sequences are SNHLY and FYNNEI. The CDR3 has 11 amino acids. Trimming removed 5 bases at V and 3 bases at J, with 5 bases between. For the CDR3, the DNA is TGTGCCAGCAGTTCTGACTACGAGCAGTACTTC. Translating gives CASSSDYEQYF.

This clonotype was picked up a small number of times. This chain links TRBV27 with TRBJ2-1; D remains unclear. Per the germline V gene, CDR1 is MNHEY and CDR2 is SMNVEV (reference sequence). This CDR3 region has 13 residues. Trimming removed 1 base at V and 4 bases at J, with 5 bases between. The CDR3: CASSLWPYNEQFF. The CDR3 nucleotides read TGTGCCAGCAGTTTATGGCCTTACAATGAGCAGTTCTTC.

The chain carries TRBV29-1 and TRBJ2-3; TRBD2 is a possible D gene (6 bases). The CDR3 totals 12 residues. V was trimmed by 5 bases and J by 3 bases, leaving 9 bases between them. From germline, CDR1 is SQVTM and CDR2 ANQGSEA. In DNA form, the CDR3 reads TGCAGCGTTTTCAGCGGGACAGATACGCAGTATTTT. Amino acids: CSVFSGTDTQYF.

The chain has TRBV4-3 and TRBJ2-3, with D perhaps TRBD2 (5 bases). Germline CDR1 reads LGHNA; CDR2 reads YSLEER. With 3 bases removed from V and 0 bases from J, the gap between germline ends came to 10 bases. The CDR3 length is 15 residues. The CDR3 DNA sequence: TGCGCCAGCAGCCATAGTCCGGGGAGCACAGATACGCAGTATTTT. It translates to CASSHSPGSTDTQYF.

The table lists this clonotype with a count of one. The chain employs TRBV5-1 and TRBJ2-4; possibly TRBD2 for D (5 bases). Trimming pared 0 bases from V and 1 base from J, leaving 5 bases between. Looked up from germline, CDR1 is SGHRS and CDR2 is YFSETQ. The CDR3 runs to 14 residues. The CDR3 DNA reads as TGCGCCAGCAGCTTGGGAGGGGCCAAAAACATTCAGTACTTC. It codes for CASSLGGAKNIQYF.

CDR3 region: CASSLRGGRVHNEQFF. The CDR3 nucleotides are TGTGCCAGCAGCCTCCGAGGGGGTCGCGTCCACAATGAGCAGTTCTTC. This sequence joins TRBV3-1 and TRBJ2-1; TRBD1 is a possible D gene (6 bases). The CDR3 is 16 residues long. The V end was cut by 4 bases, the J end by 5 bases, with 18 bases between. From germline, CDR1 is LGHDT and CDR2 YNNKEL (reference sequence).

V and J are TRBV29-1 and TRBJ1-3; D unresolved. V was shortened by 0 bases and J by 8 bases, with 5 bases between the two germline ends. Germline CDR1 and CDR2: SQVTM and ANQGSEA. The CDR3 covers 11 residues. CDR3 nucleotide sequence: TGCAGCGTTGAAGACAGCCACACCATATATTTT. It codes for CSVEDSHTIYF.

By sample share, this clonotype is medium-sized. J is TRBJ2-3 and V is TRBV29-1; D not certain. V dropped 4 bases and J dropped 6 bases, with 8 bases sitting between them. The germline gives CDR1 SQVTM, CDR2 ANQGSEA. The CDR3 is 11 amino acids. The CDR3 sequence: CSVGNEDTQYF. CDR3 coding DNA: TGCAGCGTTGGGAACGAGGATACGCAGTATTTT.

The chain couples TRBV2 to TRBJ1-5; no firm D call. This CDR3 region has 15 residues. CDR1 and CDR2 (germline): SNHLY, FYNNEI. The V end lost 6 bases, the J end lost 0 bases, and 12 bases lay between the germline ends. The CDR3 region has the DNA TGTGCCAGCAGAACCGGTGACCATAGCAATCAGCCCCAGCATTTT. This encodes CASRTGDHSNQPQHF.

The rearrangement joins TRBV6-2 or TRBV6-3 to TRBJ2-3; D is undetermined. V shed 7 bases and J shed 5 bases, with 10 bases lying between them. CDR3 length equals 12 residues. Per the germline V gene, CDR1 is MNHEY and CDR2 is SVGEGT. The CDR3 DNA reads as TGTGCCAGCACACAACAGATAGATACGCAGTATTTT. It yields the protein CASTQQIDTQYF.

V gene TRBV5-6 combines with J gene TRBJ2-7; D ambiguous. Germline CDR1 is SGHDT and CDR2 is YYEEEE. The CDR3 consists of 13 residues. The germline V and J ends were trimmed by 0 bases and 1 base, with 5 bases remaining between them. The CDR3 region is CASSLALSYEQYF. The CDR3, as DNA: TGTGCCAGCAGCTTGGCCCTTTCCTACGAGCAGTACTTC.

V usage is TRBV11-1 and J usage is TRBJ2-7, with 8 bases identical to TRBD1. This CDR3 is built from 15 residues. J gave up 7 bases and V 5 bases, and 13 bases lay outside the gene matches. Germline values: CDR1 SGHAT, CDR2 FQDESV (reference sequence). The CDR3 is CASSPQGQGAREQYF. CDR3 DNA sequence: TGTGCCAGCAGCCCCCAGGGTCAGGGGGCAAGGGAGCAGTACTTC.

The chain carries TRBV12-3 or TRBV12-4 and TRBJ2-5; 15 nucleotides agree with TRBD2. V gave up 3 bases and J gave up 5 bases; unmatched junction bases: 1. The CDR3 runs to 15 residues. This chain's CDR3 is CASSLGTSGRETQYF. The CDR3, as DNA: TGTGCCAGCAGTTTGGGGACTAGCGGGAGGGAGACCCAGTACTTC.

This chain joins TRBV20-1 and TRBJ2-1, with a weak D call TRBD2 (7 bases). CDR3 size: 20 residues. The germline V gene encodes CDR1 DFQATT and CDR2 SNEGSKA (reference sequence). V lost 1 base and J lost 6, with 31 bases in between. In DNA, the CDR3 is TGCAGTGCTAGAGCCTTCGGTTGGGGGGCTAGCGGCAACTCTATCAATGAGCAGTTCTTC. Protein product: CSARAFGWGASGNSINEQFF.

The table lists this clonotype with a few counts. The CDR3, as DNA: TGTGCCAGCAGCCAGGGGCTGATACCCTACGAGCAGTACTTC. Translation: CASSQGLIPYEQYF. The V and J genes are TRBV3-1 and TRBJ2-7; D is perhaps TRBD1 (5 bases). Trimming left V 3 bases short and J 2 bases short, with 11 bases between. This CDR3 has 14 residues. Germline V CDR1 and CDR2: LGHDT, YNNKEL (reference sequence).

This clonotype is termed medium-sized. This rearrangement joins TRBV7-2 to TRBJ2-1, with 7 bases aligning to TRBD2. The length of the CDR3 is 14 residues. V lost 1 base to trimming and J lost 8 bases; unmatched junction nucleotides: 5. CDR1 is SGHTA, CDR2 FQGNSA, per germline. The CDR3 region has the DNA TGTGCCAGCAGCTTAGACCCTAGCGGCGATGAGCAGTTCTTC. Protein: CASSLDPSGDEQFF.

This clonotype was recorded a few times. The V call is TRBV10-3, the J call TRBJ1-1, with a weak D call TRBD1 (6 bases). The CDR3 is 13 amino acids. Trimming removed 4 bases from V and 6 bases from J, with 12 bases in between. Germline V gene lookup returns CDR1 ENHRY and CDR2 SYGVKD. The CDR3 DNA sequence: TGTGCCATCAGTGGGACAGTCGAGGCTGAAGCTTTCTTT. This encodes CAISGTVEAEAFF.

The rearrangement uses TRBV11-3 and TRBJ1-1, with a weak D call TRBD1 (5 bases). This CDR3 has 14 amino acids. The germline V gene encodes CDR1 SGHNT and CDR2 YENEEA. The V gene lost 5 bases and the J gene lost 5 bases, with 15 bases spanning the gap. CDR3 sequence: CASSRQPAPTEAFF. Written as DNA, the CDR3 is TGTGCCAGCAGCCGACAGCCCGCTCCGACTGAAGCTTTCTTT.

This sequence joins TRBV20-1 and TRBJ2-7; a weak D match, TRBD2 (6 bases). This CDR3 is built from 13 residues. Germline CDR1 and CDR2: DFQATT and SNEGSKA (reference sequence). The ends were cut back, 4 bases at V and 2 bases at J, with 12 bases in the middle. The CDR3 sequence is CSAMTGVPYEQYF. The CDR3 bases are TGCAGTGCTATGACGGGAGTTCCCTACGAGCAGTACTTC.

V and J are TRBV12-3 or TRBV12-4 and TRBJ2-2, with 8 nucleotides matching TRBD2. The CDR3 is made up of 17 amino acids. Losses at the gene ends were 5 bases for V and 6 bases for J; bases not matched to a gene: 14. The CDR3 loop reads CASSPLAGRGRAGELFF. CDR3 DNA: TGTGCCAGCAGTCCCTTAGCGGGAAGAGGTCGCGCCGGGGAGCTGTTTTTT.

The count of this clonotype is one. The genes are TRBV13 and TRBJ1-1; no clear D gene. This CDR3 is built from 16 residues. Trimming cost V 2 bases and J 2 bases, with 15 bases left between them. Germline CDR1 PRHDT, CDR2 FYEKMQ (reference sequence). CDR3 region: CASSLPIGTPNTEAFF. The CDR3 region has the DNA TGTGCCAGCAGCTTACCCATTGGTACACCTAACACTGAAGCTTTCTTT.

This clonotype was detected a few times. This chain links TRBV2 with TRBJ1-6, with a weak D call TRBD1 (5 bases). Per the germline V gene, CDR1 is SNHLY and CDR2 is FYNNEI. V was clipped by 8 bases and J by 8 bases, with 13 bases between them. There are 13 residues in the CDR3. CDR3 loop: CASAGTGYSPLHF. CDR3 nucleotides: TGTGCCAGCGCCGGGACGGGGTATTCACCCCTCCACTTT.